This entry concerns a single T cell receptor (beta chain). Original analysis: It was from reference gene primer amplification that nucleated cell counts were estimated. This table comes from immunoSEQ multiplex PCR, and its TCRdb copy is limited to in-frame clones, with some not included. V and J calls and clone size are as listed in that table; D and trimming were resolved from the DNA. The table has 150,000 to 200,000 clones, around 87% seen once. These data originate in a study of blood T cell repertoires in COVID-19. Study as a whole: Italy, Spain and the United States were the sources of the convalescent and acute COVID-19 samples.

V was clipped by 6 bases and J by 1 base, with 16 bases between them. CDR3 length: 15 amino acids. Germline V CDR1 and CDR2: MDHEN, SYDVKM. Material for sequencing was peripheral blood. V usage is TRBV28 and J usage is TRBJ2-7; TRBD1 is a possible D gene (6 bases). The TCR sequence derives from a woman of 80 years or more in a cohort sampled during active or convalescent COVID-19. CDR3 sequence reads: CASRMTGSQSYEQYF. CDR3 nucleotides: TGTGCCAGCAGAATGACAGGATCTCAATCCTACGAGCAGTACTTC. The full variable domain, rest sourced from reference TRBV28 and TRBJ2-7, is DVKVTQSSRYLVKRTGEKVFLECVQDMDHENMFWYRQDPGLGLRLIYFSYDVKMKEKGDIPEGYSVSREKKERFSLILESASTNQTSMYLCASRMTGSQSYEQYFGPGTRLTVT.